This T cell receptor beta chain was recorded in a study of blood T cells in healthy people across ages. This CDR3 has 13 residues. With a J-beta primer mix and a sample-barcoded 5' primer, a second PCR ran roughly 6 to 12 cycles. A template-switch adaptor that had 12 random nucleotides put a tag on each cDNA molecule. TCRdb itself ran the 5' RACE reads through MiXCR, one entry per CDR3 protein. Altogether 550,000 to 600,000 distinct CDR3 sequences are present, more than 45% being singletons, with the ten largest covering around 23%. Sequenced sample: blood. The TCR sequence derives from a man older than 75 in good health. This chain uses TRBV12-3 or TRBV12-4 with TRBJ2-4; D is unresolved. Judging by the DNA end, TRBJ2-5 fits better; the J call may be wrong. The DNA for the CDR3 is TGTGCCAGCAGTATCCCCCGACAAGAGACCCAGTACTTC. Its protein is CASSIPRQETQYF.